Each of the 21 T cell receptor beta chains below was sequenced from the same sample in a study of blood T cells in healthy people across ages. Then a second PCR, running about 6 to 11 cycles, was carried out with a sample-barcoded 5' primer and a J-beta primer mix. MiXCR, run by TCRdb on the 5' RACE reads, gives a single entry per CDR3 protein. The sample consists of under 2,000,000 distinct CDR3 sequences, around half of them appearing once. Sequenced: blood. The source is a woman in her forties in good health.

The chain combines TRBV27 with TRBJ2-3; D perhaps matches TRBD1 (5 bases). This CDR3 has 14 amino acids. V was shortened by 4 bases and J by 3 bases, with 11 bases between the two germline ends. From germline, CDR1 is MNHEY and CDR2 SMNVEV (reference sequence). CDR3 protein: CASSSSDRTDTQYF. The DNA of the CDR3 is TGTGCCAGCAGTTCTTCTGACAGAACAGATACGCAGTATTTT.

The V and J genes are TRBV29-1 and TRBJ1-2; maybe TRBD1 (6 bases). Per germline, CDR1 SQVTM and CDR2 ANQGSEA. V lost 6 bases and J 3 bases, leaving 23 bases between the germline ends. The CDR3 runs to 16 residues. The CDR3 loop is CSVGKTGTSRDYGYTF. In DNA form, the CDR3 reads TGCAGCGTCGGTAAAACCGGGACATCAAGGGACTATGGCTACACCTTC.

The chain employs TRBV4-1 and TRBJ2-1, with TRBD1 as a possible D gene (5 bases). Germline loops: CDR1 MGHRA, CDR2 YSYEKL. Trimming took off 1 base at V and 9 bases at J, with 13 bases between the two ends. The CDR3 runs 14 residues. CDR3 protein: CASSQVLGVSEQFF. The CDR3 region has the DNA TGCGCCAGCAGCCAAGTTCTAGGGGTTAGTGAGCAGTTCTTC.

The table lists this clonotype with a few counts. In nucleotides, the CDR3 is TGTGCCACCAGGGACAGGGCAACAGCAACTAATGAAAAACTGTTTTTT. Its translation is CATRDRATATNEKLFF. The V call is TRBV10-3, the J call TRBJ1-4, with TRBD1 identical over 9 bases. With V trimmed by 10 bases and J by 0 bases, 9 bases remained unmatched. This CDR3 has 16 amino acids. Germline CDR1 is ENHRY and CDR2 is SYGVKD.

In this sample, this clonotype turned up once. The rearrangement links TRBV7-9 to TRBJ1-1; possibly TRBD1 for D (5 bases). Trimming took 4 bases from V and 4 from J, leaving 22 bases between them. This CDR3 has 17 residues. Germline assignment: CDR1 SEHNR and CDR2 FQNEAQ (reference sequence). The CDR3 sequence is CASSSKGLNARGTEAFF. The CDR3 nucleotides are TGTGCCAGCAGCTCTAAGGGCCTCAATGCTAGGGGCACTGAAGCTTTCTTT.

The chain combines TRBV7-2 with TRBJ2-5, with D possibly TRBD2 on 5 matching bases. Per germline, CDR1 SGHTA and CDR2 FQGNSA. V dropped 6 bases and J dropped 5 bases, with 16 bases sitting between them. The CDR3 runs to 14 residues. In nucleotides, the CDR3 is TGTGCCAGCAGACTAGGGCTCCTCGGGGAGACCCAGTACTTC. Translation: CASRLGLLGETQYF.

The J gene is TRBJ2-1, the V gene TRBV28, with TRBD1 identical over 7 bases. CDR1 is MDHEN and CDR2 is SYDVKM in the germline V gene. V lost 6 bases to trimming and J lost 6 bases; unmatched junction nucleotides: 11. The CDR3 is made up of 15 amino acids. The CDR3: CASSTTQGDPNEQFF. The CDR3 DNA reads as TGTGCCAGCAGCACCACCCAGGGGGATCCCAATGAGCAGTTCTTC.

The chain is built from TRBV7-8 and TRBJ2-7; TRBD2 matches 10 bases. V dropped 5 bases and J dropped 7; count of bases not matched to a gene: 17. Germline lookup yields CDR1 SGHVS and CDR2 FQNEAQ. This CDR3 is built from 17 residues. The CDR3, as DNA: TGTGCCAGCAGCAAGCGACTAGCGGGTTCTATAGGGAATGAGCAGTACTTC. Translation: CASSKRLAGSIGNEQYF.

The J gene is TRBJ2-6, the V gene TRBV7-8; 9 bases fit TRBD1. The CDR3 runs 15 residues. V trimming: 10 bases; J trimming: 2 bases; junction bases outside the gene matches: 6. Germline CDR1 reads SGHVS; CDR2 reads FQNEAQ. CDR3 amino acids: CAIRTGGTGANVLTF. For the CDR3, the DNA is TGTGCCATCCGAACAGGGGGCACTGGGGCCAACGTCCTGACTTTC.

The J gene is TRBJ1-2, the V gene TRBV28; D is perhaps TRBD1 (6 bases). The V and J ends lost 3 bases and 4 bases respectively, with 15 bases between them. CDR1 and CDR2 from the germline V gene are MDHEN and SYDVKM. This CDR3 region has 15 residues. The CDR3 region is CASSLVLQGPYGYTF. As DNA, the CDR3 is TGTGCCAGCAGTTTGGTCCTACAGGGTCCCTATGGCTACACCTTC.

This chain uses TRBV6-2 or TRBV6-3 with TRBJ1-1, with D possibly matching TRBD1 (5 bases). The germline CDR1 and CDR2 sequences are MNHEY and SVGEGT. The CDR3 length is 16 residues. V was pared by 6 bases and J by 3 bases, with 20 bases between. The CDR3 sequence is CASSLGPLSGDTEAFF. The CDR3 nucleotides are TGTGCCAGCAGCCTAGGACCCCTCTCGGGGGACACTGAAGCTTTCTTT.

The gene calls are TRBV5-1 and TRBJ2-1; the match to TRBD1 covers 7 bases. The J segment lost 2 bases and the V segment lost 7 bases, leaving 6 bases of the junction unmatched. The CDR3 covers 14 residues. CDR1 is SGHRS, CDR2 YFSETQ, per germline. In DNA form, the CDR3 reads TGCGCCAGCGGCAGACAGGGAGCCTACAATGAGCAGTTCTTC. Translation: CASGRQGAYNEQFF.

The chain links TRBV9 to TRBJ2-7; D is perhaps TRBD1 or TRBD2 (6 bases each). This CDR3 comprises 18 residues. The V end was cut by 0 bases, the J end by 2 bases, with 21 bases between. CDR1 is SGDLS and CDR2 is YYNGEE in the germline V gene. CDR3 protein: CASSVGPGGGGIPYEQYF. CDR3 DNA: TGTGCCAGCAGCGTAGGTCCCGGGGGCGGCGGGATTCCCTACGAGCAGTACTTC.

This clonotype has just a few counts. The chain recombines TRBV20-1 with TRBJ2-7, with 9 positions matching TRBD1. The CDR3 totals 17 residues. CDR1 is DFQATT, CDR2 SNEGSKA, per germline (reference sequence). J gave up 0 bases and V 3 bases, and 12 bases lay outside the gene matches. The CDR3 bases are TGCAGTGCTAGCGGGACAGGGAGGCGTTACAGCTCCTACGAGCAGTACTTC. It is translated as CSASGTGRRYSSYEQYF.

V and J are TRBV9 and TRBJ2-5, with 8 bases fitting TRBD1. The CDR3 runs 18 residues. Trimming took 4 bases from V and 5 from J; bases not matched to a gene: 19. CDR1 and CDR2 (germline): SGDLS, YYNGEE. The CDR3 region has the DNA TGTGCCAGCAGCCCTTTACCGACAGGGGCATATTTGGGCGAGACCCAGTACTTC. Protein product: CASSPLPTGAYLGETQYF.

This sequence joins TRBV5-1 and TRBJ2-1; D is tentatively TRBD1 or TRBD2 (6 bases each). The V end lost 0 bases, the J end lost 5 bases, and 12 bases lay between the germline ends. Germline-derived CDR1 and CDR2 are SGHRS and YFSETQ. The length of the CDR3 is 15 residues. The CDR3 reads CASSLGGGLNNEQFF. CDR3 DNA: TGCGCCAGCAGCTTGGGAGGGGGGCTTAACAATGAGCAGTTCTTC.

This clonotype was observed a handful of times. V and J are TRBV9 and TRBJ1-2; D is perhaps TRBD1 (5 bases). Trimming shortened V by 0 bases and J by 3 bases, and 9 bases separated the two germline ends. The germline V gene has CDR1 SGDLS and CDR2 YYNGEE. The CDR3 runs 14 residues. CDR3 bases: TGTGCCAGCAGCGTAGATGGGGGTGACTATGGCTACACCTTC. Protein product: CASSVDGGDYGYTF.

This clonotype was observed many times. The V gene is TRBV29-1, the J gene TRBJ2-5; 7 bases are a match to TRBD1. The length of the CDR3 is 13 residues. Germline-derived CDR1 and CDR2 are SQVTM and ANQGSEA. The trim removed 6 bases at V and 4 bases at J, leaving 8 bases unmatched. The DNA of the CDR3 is TGCAGCGTCTACAGGGGATTGGGAGAGACCCAGTACTTC. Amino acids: CSVYRGLGETQYF.

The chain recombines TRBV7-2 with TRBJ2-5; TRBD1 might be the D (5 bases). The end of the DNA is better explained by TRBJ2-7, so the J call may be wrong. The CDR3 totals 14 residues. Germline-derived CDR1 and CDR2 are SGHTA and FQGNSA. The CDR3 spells CASSLLAGINEQYF. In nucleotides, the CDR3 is TGTGCCAGCAGCTTATTAGCAGGGATCAACGAGCAGTACTTC.

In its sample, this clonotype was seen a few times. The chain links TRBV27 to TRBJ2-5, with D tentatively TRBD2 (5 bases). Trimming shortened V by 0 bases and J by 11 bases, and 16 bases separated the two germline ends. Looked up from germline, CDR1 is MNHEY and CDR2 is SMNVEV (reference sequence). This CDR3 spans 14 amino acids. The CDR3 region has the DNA TGTGCCAGCAGTTTATCGTCCCCCCTGGGAGAGCAGTACTTC. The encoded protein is CASSLSSPLGEQYF.

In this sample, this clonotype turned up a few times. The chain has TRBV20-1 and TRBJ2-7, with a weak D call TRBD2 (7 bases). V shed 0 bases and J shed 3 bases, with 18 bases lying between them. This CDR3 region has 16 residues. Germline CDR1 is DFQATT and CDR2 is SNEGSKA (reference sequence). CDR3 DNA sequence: TGCAGTGCTAGAGATCCACTAGGGGGGGCCCACTACGAGCAGTACTTC. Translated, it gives CSARDPLGGAHYEQYF.